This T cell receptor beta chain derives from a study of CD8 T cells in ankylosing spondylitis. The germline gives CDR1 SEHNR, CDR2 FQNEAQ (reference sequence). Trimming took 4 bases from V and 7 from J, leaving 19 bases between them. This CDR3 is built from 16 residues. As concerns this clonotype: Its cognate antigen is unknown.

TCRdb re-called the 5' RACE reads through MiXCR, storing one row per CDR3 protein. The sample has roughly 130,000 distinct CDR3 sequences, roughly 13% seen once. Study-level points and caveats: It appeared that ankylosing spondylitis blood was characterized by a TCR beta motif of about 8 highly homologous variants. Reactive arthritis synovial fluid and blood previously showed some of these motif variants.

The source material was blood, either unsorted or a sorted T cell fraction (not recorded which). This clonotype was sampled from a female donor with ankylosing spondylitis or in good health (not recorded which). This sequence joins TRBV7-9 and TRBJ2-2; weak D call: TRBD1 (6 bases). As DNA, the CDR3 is TGTGCCAGCAGCTCATTCCGGGGACACCTAAGCGGGGAGCTGTTTTTT. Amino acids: CASSSFRGHLSGELFF.